Listed below are T cell receptor beta chains from one sample, sequenced in a study of blood T cells in healthy people across ages. TCRdb used MiXCR to reprocess the 5' RACE reads, holding one entry per CDR3 protein. The sample contains hundreds of thousands of distinct CDR3 sequences, about three fifths of which appear only once. The sequencing input was blood. Every receptor here comes from a man aged 25-40 years in good health. Each CDR3 is given with its conserved first and last residue. A D gene is named only where the DNA matches it firmly. A clone size is listed for some rows: how often the clone was seen (once, few, many), or a class if it is expanded.

clone_size	cdr3_length	j_call	d_call	v_call	cdr3_nt	cdr3_aa
-	15	TRBJ1-1	-	TRBV29-1	TGCAGCGTGTCGGCGGGACGAGCCGAGTCCCGTGAAGCTTTCTTT	CSVSAGRAESREAFF
-	16	TRBJ2-7	-	TRBV7-2	TGTGCCAGCAGCTTAGTGGGGGGCAGCAGCTCCTACGAGCAGTACTTC	CASSLVGGSSSYEQYF
-	14	TRBJ2-5	-	TRBV15	TGTGCCACCAGCAGAGAGGGGATACAAGAGACCCAGTACTTC	CATSREGIQETQYF
-	14	TRBJ2-1	-	TRBV7-9	TGTGCCAGCAGCTCAGCGACGGCATACAATGAGCAGTTCTTC	CASSSATAYNEQFF
-	12	TRBJ2-1	-	TRBV6-2/TRBV6-3	TGTGCCAGCAGTTACAGTTTCCGTGAGCAGTTCTTC	CASSYSFREQFF
-	13	TRBJ1-2	-	TRBV7-2	TGTGCCAGCAGCCTTACGCCCTCGGGTGGCTACACCTTC	CASSLTPSGGYTF
-	14	TRBJ2-5	-	TRBV28	TGTGCCAGCAGCACCCGGGGGAGTCAAGAGACCCAGTACTTC	CASSTRGSQETQYF
-	15	TRBJ2-7	-	TRBV7-2	TGTGCCAGCACCTATTCCGGGACGGGCTCCTACGAGCAGTACTTC	CASTYSGTGSYEQYF
few	16	TRBJ2-5	-	TRBV24-1	TGTGCCACCAGTGATTCGGGCCCCCTGTCCCAAGAGACCCAGTACTTC	CATSDSGPLSQETQYF
once	19	TRBJ2-6	-	TRBV5-1	TGCGCCAGCAGCGCAACAGGAGTTGGTGTACTCTCTGGGGCCAACGTCCTGACTTTC	CASSATGVGVLSGANVLTF
-	14	TRBJ2-3	TRBD2	TRBV12-3/TRBV12-4	TGTGCCAGCAGTTTAACGGGAGGGTCAGATACGCAGTATTTT	CASSLTGGSDTQYF
-	14	TRBJ1-6	-	TRBV12-3/TRBV12-4	TGTGCCAGCGGTCTTTTAAAGGGAGGTTCACCCCTCCACTTT	CASGLLKGGSPLHF
few	14	TRBJ2-6	-	TRBV12-3/TRBV12-4	TGTGCCAGCAGTCGGAACTCTGGGGCCAACGTCCTGACTTTC	CASSRNSGANVLTF
-	16	TRBJ2-1	TRBD2	TRBV24-1	TGTGCCACCAGTGATCGGCTTAGCGGGAGAGGGAATGAGCAGTTCTTC	CATSDRLSGRGNEQFF
few	14	TRBJ1-2	-	TRBV20-1	TGCAGTGCTAGAGAACAGGGTGCGGGCTATGGCTACACCTTC	CSAREQGAGYGYTF
-	13	TRBJ2-7	-	TRBV6-6	TGTGCCAGCGGGAAGGGGGAATCTTACGAGCAGTACTTC	CASGKGESYEQYF
-	16	TRBJ2-3	-	TRBV11-2	TGTGCCAGCAGCTTAGGGGGGCGGCTCCGCACAGATACGCAGTATTTT	CASSLGGRLRTDTQYF
-	13	TRBJ1-2	-	TRBV12-3/TRBV12-4	TGTGCCAGCAGTCATAGGGTTAACTATGGCTACACCTTC	CASSHRVNYGYTF
few	15	TRBJ2-5	TRBD1	TRBV11-2	TGTGCCAGCAGCCCTCAGCTGGGACAGTTAGAGACCCAGTACTTC	CASSPQLGQLETQYF
many	14	TRBJ2-4	-	TRBV2	TGTGCCAGCAGAAGGGCCGTAGCCAAAAACATTCAGTACTTC	CASRRAVAKNIQYF
-	16	TRBJ2-3	TRBD2	TRBV11-2	TGTGCCAGCAGCACCGGGACTAGCGGGAACACAGATACGCAGTATTTT	CASSTGTSGNTDTQYF
-	13	TRBJ2-1	-	TRBV30	TGTGCCTCCACTAGCTACTCCTACAATGAGCAGTTCTTC	CASTSYSYNEQFF